A single sample gave rise to the 17 T cell receptor beta chains below, sequenced in a study of control samples from healthy donors and cancer patients. Data came from immunoSEQ multiplex PCR; TCRdb stores just in-frame clones and leaves some out. There are 120,000 to 150,000 clones in the sample; 93% occur only once, and more than 5% lies in the top ten. Sequencing input: blood. The receptors come from a man aged 18-30 years in good health.

The chain combines TRBV27 with TRBJ1-5; D perhaps matches TRBD1 (6 bases). The length of the CDR3 is 17 residues. Trimming removed 5 bases at V and 7 bases at J, with 24 bases between. Germline-derived CDR1 and CDR2 are MNHEY and SMNVEV (reference sequence). CDR3 DNA: TGTGCCAGCAGTCCAACAACTCGACAGCCTACAGGGCAGCCCCAGCATTTT. Translating it yields CASSPTTRQPTGQPQHF.

V gene TRBV28 combines with J gene TRBJ2-7; D uncertain. From germline, CDR1 is MDHEN and CDR2 SYDVKM. The CDR3 has 14 residues. V shed 6 bases and J shed 6 bases, with 18 bases lying between them. For the CDR3, the DNA is TGTGCCAGCAGCCCACCTTCCTGGCGGCGCGAGCAGTACTTC. Residues: CASSPPSWRREQYF.

This chain links TRBV5-4 with TRBJ2-7, with a weak D call TRBD1 (6 bases). The CDR3 is made up of 14 amino acids. Germline loops: CDR1 SGHNT, CDR2 YYREEE (reference sequence). With 2 bases removed from V and 1 base from J, the gap between germline ends came to 10 bases. CDR3: CASSFGTRSYEQYF. In DNA form, the CDR3 reads TGTGCCAGCAGCTTTGGGACAAGATCCTACGAGCAGTACTTC.

The chain is built from TRBV4-2 and TRBJ2-3; 8 nucleotides match TRBD2. With V trimmed by 4 bases and J by 1 base, 1 base remained unmatched. Germline V CDR1 and CDR2: LGHNA, YNFKEQ. The CDR3 contains 14 residues. CDR3 region: CASSPLAGTDTQYF. CDR3 nucleotide sequence: TGTGCCAGCAGCCCACTAGCGGGCACAGATACGCAGTATTTT.

The rearrangement uses TRBV27 and TRBJ2-7; D is possibly TRBD1 or TRBD2 (6 bases each). The V gene's germline CDR1 is MNHEY and CDR2 SMNVEV (reference sequence). V was pared by 2 bases and J by 7 bases, with 15 bases between. The length of the CDR3 is 14 residues. The CDR3 sequence is CASSLRGAHLEQYF. CDR3 in DNA: TGTGCCAGCAGTTTAAGGGGGGCCCACTTAGAGCAGTACTTC.

V gene TRBV19 combines with J gene TRBJ2-7; D could derive from TRBD1 or TRBD2 (5 bases each). The V end was cut by 6 bases, the J end by 3 bases, with 12 bases between. Looked up from germline, CDR1 is LNHDA and CDR2 is SQIVND (reference sequence). CDR3 length: 13 residues. CDR3 coding DNA: TGTGCCAGTAGCTACCGGGGCAACTACGAGCAGTACTTC. Its protein product is CASSYRGNYEQYF.

The DNA for the CDR3 is TGTGCCAGCAGTTTGGAGGTCGCTGAAGCTTTCTTT. This sequence encodes CASSLEVAEAFF. The chain carries TRBV28 and TRBJ1-1; D remains unclear. The germline V gene encodes CDR1 MDHEN and CDR2 SYDVKM. The V end lost 3 bases, the J end lost 6 bases, and 8 bases lay between the germline ends. The CDR3 extends over 12 amino acids.

As concerns this clone: Relative to the germline gene, one junction end is altered; a read error may explain this. V gene TRBV5-4 combines with J gene TRBJ1-1; the D is unclear. The germline V gene has CDR1 SGHNT and CDR2 YYREEE (reference sequence). There are 13 residues in the CDR3. This CDR3 reads CANSLSRTAEAFF. CDR3 DNA: TGTGCCAACAGCCTCTCCCGGACGGCAGAAGCTTTCTTT.

V gene TRBV6-6 combines with J gene TRBJ2-3; 12 bases map to TRBD2. J was trimmed by 0 bases and V by 6 bases; bases with no gene match: 13. Germline V gene data show CDR1 as MNHNY and CDR2 as SVGAGI (reference sequence). CDR3 size: 19 residues. CDR3 nucleotide sequence: TGTGCCAGCAGCTTAACCGGGACTAGCGGGCCTTTTAGCACAGATACGCAGTATTTT. Amino acid sequence: CASSLTGTSGPFSTDTQYF.

The chain is built from TRBV7-9 and TRBJ1-1; D is ambiguous. This CDR3 comprises 13 residues. The germline CDR1 and CDR2 sequences are SEHNR and FQNEAQ (reference sequence). V lost 5 bases to trimming and J lost 4 bases, with 11 bases between them. CDR3 DNA: TGTGCCAGCAGCCCTGGACCGGTCACTGAAGCTTTCTTT. It is translated as CASSPGPVTEAFF.

V and J are TRBV6-2 or TRBV6-3 and TRBJ2-5; the D gene is possibly TRBD2 (6 bases). The V and J ends lost 1 base and 5 bases respectively, with 17 bases between them. Germline values: CDR1 MNHEY, CDR2 SVGEGT. This CDR3 has 16 amino acids. The CDR3 spells CASSYWRGPMGETQYF. The DNA for the CDR3 is TGTGCCAGCAGTTACTGGAGGGGACCCATGGGGGAGACCCAGTACTTC.

The genes are TRBV6-5 and TRBJ2-4; 8 positions agree with TRBD2. The CDR3 has 15 residues. Germline lookup yields CDR1 MNHEY and CDR2 SVGAGI. The J segment lost 11 bases and the V segment lost 6 bases, leaving 15 bases of the junction unmatched. CDR3: CASSRGGWGVKVQYF. CDR3 nucleotides: TGTGCCAGCAGCCGGGGGGGATGGGGTGTGAAGGTTCAGTACTTC.

The V and J genes are TRBV9 and TRBJ1-2, with TRBD1 matching 7 bases. The germline gives CDR1 SGDLS, CDR2 YYNGEE. The CDR3 runs to 14 residues. With 0 bases clipped from V and 2 bases from J, the junction kept 1 base outside the gene matches. The DNA of the CDR3 is TGTGCCAGCAGCGTAGGGGACAGCAACTATGGCTACACCTTC. Translated, it gives CASSVGDSNYGYTF.

V and J are TRBV28 and TRBJ1-5; D not certain. Germline lookup yields CDR1 MDHEN and CDR2 SYDVKM. Trimming took 5 bases from V and 6 from J, leaving 17 bases between them. The CDR3 sequence is 15 residues long. The CDR3 sequence: CASSLDGPAGQPQHF. CDR3 coding DNA: TGTGCCAGCAGTCTCGACGGGCCAGCCGGTCAGCCCCAGCATTTT.

CDR3 nucleotides: TGTGCCAGCAGCCAAGGCGGGCGGGGAGACCAAGAGACCCAGTACTTC. This encodes CASSQGGRGDQETQYF. The V call is TRBV3-1 (or the pseudogene TRBV3-2), the J call TRBJ2-5; a possible D gene is TRBD2 (6 bases). The CDR3 contains 16 residues. With 1 base removed from V and 0 bases from J, the gap between germline ends came to 12 bases. Germline V CDR1 and CDR2: LGHDT, YNNKEL (reference sequence).

The chain is built from TRBV6-2 or TRBV6-3 and TRBJ2-1; 12 nucleotides agree with TRBD2. CDR1 MNHEY and CDR2 SVGEGT come from the germline V gene. The CDR3 is 20 amino acids. The V segment lost 2 bases and the J segment 6 bases; nucleotides outside the gene matches: 17. The CDR3 loop reads CASSYTLGTSGHGGLNEQFF. CDR3 DNA sequence: TGTGCCAGCAGTTACACCCTCGGGACTAGCGGGCATGGGGGCCTCAATGAGCAGTTCTTC.

The gene calls are TRBV19 and TRBJ2-3, with D uncertain. Trimming left V 3 bases short and J 0 bases short, with 10 bases between. The length of the CDR3 is 15 residues. Germline CDR1 LNHDA, CDR2 SQIVND (reference sequence). The CDR3 reads CASSMNQVSTDTQYF. In DNA, the CDR3 is TGTGCCAGTAGTATGAATCAGGTTAGCACAGATACGCAGTATTTT.